The 29 T cell receptor beta chains below were found in one sample sequenced in a study of blood T cell repertoires in COVID-19. Method: immunoSEQ multiplex PCR; TCRdb's copy keeps in-frame clones and lacks some. The sample includes roughly 200,000 clones, about 85% of them seen just once. The sample comprised peripheral blood. The receptor set was obtained from a woman aged 40 to 49 with COVID-19, enrolled during active disease.

This chain connects TRBV6-5 to TRBJ2-7; TRBD1 agrees at 8 bases. The trim removed 6 bases at V and 0 bases at J, leaving 7 bases unmatched. The CDR3 sequence is 15 residues long. Germline lookup yields CDR1 MNHEY and CDR2 SVGAGI. In DNA form, the CDR3 reads TGTGCCAGCAGGCCAAACAGGGGGAGCTCCTACGAGCAGTACTTC. Its translation: CASRPNRGSSYEQYF.

This clone was picked up one time. The chain combines TRBV19 with TRBJ1-5; the match to TRBD1 covers 8 bases. The germline V gene encodes CDR1 LNHDA and CDR2 SQIVND (reference sequence). V dropped 1 base and J dropped 2; count of bases not matched to a gene: 4. The CDR3 consists of 16 residues. CDR3: CASSIVQGAGNQPQHF. The CDR3, as DNA: TGTGCCAGTAGTATAGTTCAGGGGGCCGGCAATCAGCCCCAGCATTTT.

The chain uses TRBV18 and TRBJ2-7; TRBD1 might be the D (6 bases). The germline V gene has CDR1 KGHSH and CDR2 LQKENI. V lost 2 bases and J lost 3, with 14 bases in between. The CDR3 runs 15 residues. The CDR3 region is CASSPGAGEVYEQYF. The CDR3 DNA reads as TGTGCCAGCTCACCAGGGGCAGGGGAAGTCTACGAGCAGTACTTC.

The count of this clone is one. In DNA, the CDR3 is TGTGCCAGCAGTCGCCGGGACAGGGGAGACGAGCAGTACTTC. This sequence encodes CASSRRDRGDEQYF. V gene TRBV6-5 combines with J gene TRBJ2-7; TRBD1 matches 10 bases. The CDR3 length is 14 residues. The junction had 6 bases not matched to a gene; V was cut back by 5 bases and J by 5 bases. Germline V CDR1 and CDR2: MNHEY, SVGAGI.

The chain uses TRBV5-3 and TRBJ2-2; possible D gene TRBD1, 6 bases. TRBV5-3 is an open reading frame whose function is uncertain. The V end lost 5 bases, the J end lost 7 bases, and 12 bases lay between the germline ends. CDR3 length equals 13 residues. The CDR3, as DNA: TGTGCCAGAAGGATAAAGGACAGCGGGGAGCTGTTTTTT. It codes for CARRIKDSGELFF.

A few counts support this clone. The CDR3 DNA follows: TGCGCCAGCAGCCCCTTCAACAGGGGGGGCGAGTACTTC. Translation gives CASSPFNRGGEYF. The chain has TRBV4-1 and TRBJ2-5, with D tentatively TRBD1 (8 bases). CDR1 is MGHRA and CDR2 is YSYEKL in the germline V gene. The CDR3 is made up of 13 amino acids. V lost 4 bases, J lost 12 bases, and 18 bases lay in between.

The rearrangement links TRBV6-2 or TRBV6-3 to TRBJ2-2, with TRBD1 matching 7 bases. CDR1 MNHEY and CDR2 SVGEGT come from the germline V gene. The CDR3 is 16 amino acids. V lost 2 bases and J lost 3; bases outside the gene matches: 6. This chain's CDR3 is CASSYPGQKYTGELFF. The CDR3 DNA reads TGTGCCAGCAGTTACCCGGGACAGAAATACACCGGGGAGCTGTTTTTT.

The chain carries TRBV5-1 and TRBJ1-2; no clear D. CDR1 SGHRS and CDR2 YFSETQ come from the germline V gene. V shed 0 bases and J shed 4 bases, with 4 bases lying between them. CDR3 length: 12 amino acids. The DNA for the CDR3 is TGCGCCAGCAGCTTGGGTATCTATGGCTACACCTTC. Translation gives CASSLGIYGYTF.

The rearrangement joins TRBV7-2 to TRBJ2-1, with D perhaps matching TRBD2 (5 bases). V lost 3 bases and J lost 6, with 12 bases in between. The CDR3 runs to 14 residues. Germline values: CDR1 SGHTA, CDR2 FQGNSA. CDR3 bases: TGTGCCAGCAGCTTTTCTGGGAGTTTCAATGAGCAGTTCTTC. Translating it yields CASSFSGSFNEQFF. Full variable domain (missing parts from reference TRBV7-2 and TRBJ2-1): GAGVSQSPSNKVTEKGKDVELRCDPISGHTALYWYRQSLGQGLEFLIYFQGNSAPDKSGLPSDRFSAERTGGSVSTLTIQRTQQEDSAVYLCASSFSGSFNEQFFGPGTRLTVL.

The rearrangement uses TRBV5-1 and TRBJ2-1, with TRBD2 matching 13 bases. The J segment lost 6 bases and the V segment lost 1 base, leaving 7 bases of the junction unmatched. The CDR3 consists of 17 residues. Per germline, CDR1 SGHRS and CDR2 YFSETQ. This chain's CDR3 is CASSLLRLAGGPNEQFF. CDR3 bases: TGCGCCAGCAGCTTGCTGCGACTAGCGGGAGGCCCCAATGAGCAGTTCTTC.

The chain has TRBV5-8 and TRBJ1-3; D remains unclear. The germline gives CDR1 SGHTS, CDR2 YDEGEE. Trimming removed 1 base at V and 0 bases at J, with 17 bases between. The CDR3 has 18 residues. This CDR3 is CASSLLKAGRFSGNTIYF. The CDR3 bases are TGTGCCAGCAGCTTGCTAAAGGCGGGAAGGTTCTCTGGAAACACCATATATTTT. Full variable domain (rest looked up from reference TRBV5-8 and TRBJ1-3): EAGVTQSPTHLIKTRGQQATLRCSPISGHTSVYWYQQALGLGLQFLLWYDEGEERNRGNFPPRFSGRQFPNYSSELNVNALELEDSALYLCASSLLKAGRFSGNTIYFGEGSWLTVV.

The chain is built from TRBV6-5 and TRBJ2-7; 13 nucleotides match TRBD2. V shed 3 bases, J shed 3 bases, and the junction held 2 bases outside the gene matches. This CDR3 has 15 amino acids. The germline CDR1 and CDR2 sequences are MNHEY and SVGAGI. In DNA, the CDR3 is TGTGCCAGCAGTTATACTAGCGGGGGGGACTACGAGCAGTACTTC. Protein product: CASSYTSGGDYEQYF.

The CDR3 loop reads CASSEHISSYGYTF. Written as DNA, the CDR3 is TGTGCCAGCAGCGAACATATTTCTTCCTATGGCTACACCTTC. The V and J genes are TRBV9 and TRBJ1-2, with D unresolved. The CDR3 has 14 residues. Germline values: CDR1 SGDLS, CDR2 YYNGEE. Trimming stripped 3 bases from V and 4 bases from J, with 13 bases between.

A single count supports this clone. The genes are TRBV3-1 (or the pseudogene TRBV3-2) and TRBJ2-3; TRBD2 might be the D (6 bases). This CDR3 comprises 16 residues. The germline V gene has CDR1 LGHDT and CDR2 YNNKEL (reference sequence). V was trimmed by 1 base and J by 9 bases, leaving 20 bases between them. Here the CDR3 reads CASSQGVADVALTQYF. The CDR3 nucleotides are TGTGCCAGCAGCCAAGGAGTAGCGGACGTTGCCTTAACGCAGTATTTT.

V gene TRBV19 combines with J gene TRBJ1-4; D is perhaps TRBD1 (6 bases). V lost 8 bases, J lost 7 bases, and 17 bases lay in between. The germline gives CDR1 LNHDA, CDR2 SQIVND (reference sequence). The CDR3 totals 14 residues. CDR3 sequence reads: CASGIQGAAEKLFF. The CDR3 coding sequence is TGTGCCAGTGGGATACAGGGAGCGGCTGAAAAACTGTTTTTT.

This chain joins TRBV7-6 and TRBJ2-1; 8 bases fit TRBD2. The CDR3 extends over 13 amino acids. Trimming removed 4 bases from V and 10 bases from J; junction bases left unmatched: 6. Looked up from germline, CDR1 is SGHVS and CDR2 is FNYEAQ. The CDR3 spells CASSSSPSGEQFF. The CDR3 coding sequence is TGTGCCAGCAGCTCTAGCCCTAGCGGGGAGCAGTTCTTC.

The rearrangement joins TRBV2 to TRBJ1-2; possibly TRBD1 for D (6 bases). CDR1 and CDR2 from the germline V gene are SNHLY and FYNNEI. This CDR3 spans 14 amino acids. The V gene lost 5 bases and the J gene lost 4 bases, with 14 bases spanning the gap. The CDR3 here is CASSPDRSFYGYTF. CDR3 nucleotides: TGTGCCAGCAGTCCGGACAGATCGTTCTATGGCTACACCTTC.

The chain links TRBV6-5 to TRBJ1-1, with no clear D. Germline V gives CDR1 MNHEY, CDR2 SVGAGI. V gave up 6 bases and J gave up 1 base, with 6 bases separating them. This CDR3 region has 12 residues. Here the CDR3 reads CASRAGNTEAFF. The DNA of the CDR3 is TGTGCCAGCAGAGCAGGGAACACTGAAGCTTTCTTT.

The sample holds a few counts of this clone. CDR3 sequence (DNA): TGCGCCAGCAGCTTGGGTCGCTCCGCCGGCAATGAGCAGTTCTTC. This codes for CASSLGRSAGNEQFF. The V and J genes are TRBV5-1 and TRBJ2-1; D is unresolved. Looked up from germline, CDR1 is SGHRS and CDR2 is YFSETQ. V shed 0 bases and J shed 6 bases, with 13 bases lying between them. This CDR3 is 15 amino acids long.

Only a few counts were recorded for this clone. This chain uses TRBV3-1 (or the pseudogene TRBV3-2) with TRBJ2-3; 8 bases are a match to TRBD2. The V segment lost 3 bases and the J segment 1 base; nucleotides outside the gene matches: 0. CDR3 length: 14 residues. Looked up from germline, CDR1 is LGHDT and CDR2 is YNNKEL (reference sequence). DNA of the CDR3: TGTGCCAGCAGCCACGGGGGGGGCACAGATACGCAGTATTTT. Encoded protein: CASSHGGGTDTQYF.

The rearrangement joins TRBV9 to TRBJ1-5, with TRBD1 identical over 9 bases. The germline V gene encodes CDR1 SGDLS and CDR2 YYNGEE. Losses at the gene ends were 3 bases for V and 8 bases for J; bases not matched to a gene: 9. The CDR3 is 15 residues long. CDR3 sequence (DNA): TGTGCCAGCAGCGGGGGACAGGGCTATTCAGAGCCCCAGCATTTT. Translation: CASSGGQGYSEPQHF. The full variable domain, rest sourced from reference TRBV9 and TRBJ1-5, is DSGVTQTPKHLITATGQRVTLRCSPRSGDLSVYWYQQSLDQGLQFLIQYYNGEERAKGNILERFSAQQFPDLHSELNLSSLELGDSALYFCASSGGQGYSEPQHFGDGTRLSIL.

V usage is TRBV4-1 and J usage is TRBJ2-3; D uncertain. V was cut by 4 bases and J by 1 base, with 6 bases left in between. The CDR3 spans 13 residues. The germline CDR1 and CDR2 sequences are MGHRA and YSYEKL. CDR3 sequence: CASSPFGTDTQYF. The CDR3, as DNA: TGCGCCAGCAGCCCCTTTGGCACAGATACGCAGTATTTT.

This sequence joins TRBV3-1 (or the pseudogene TRBV3-2) and TRBJ2-3; 11 bases map to TRBD2. The CDR3 totals 15 residues. Germline V gene data show CDR1 as LGHDT and CDR2 as YNNKEL (reference sequence). J was trimmed by 2 bases and V by 6 bases; bases with no gene match: 4. The CDR3 DNA reads as TGTGCCAGCAGACTGACTAGCGGGGACACAGATACGCAGTATTTT. This translates into CASRLTSGDTDTQYF.

This clone appeared a few times. This chain connects TRBV19 to TRBJ1-4; D unclear. The V gene's germline CDR1 is LNHDA and CDR2 SQIVND (reference sequence). The CDR3 contains 14 residues. The V gene lost 5 bases and the J gene lost 5 bases, with 12 bases spanning the gap. The CDR3, as DNA: TGTGCCAGTAGTGCACAGCAACCGAATGAAAAACTGTTTTTT. This encodes CASSAQQPNEKLFF.

This chain uses TRBV5-1 with TRBJ1-4, with D tentatively TRBD1 (5 bases). Germline V lookup: CDR1 SGHRS, CDR2 YFSETQ. The CDR3 consists of 14 residues. V dropped 1 base and J dropped 6 bases, with 10 bases sitting between them. The CDR3 DNA follows: TGCGCCAGCAGCTTGCAGGGCCACGATGAAAAACTGTTTTTT. It translates to CASSLQGHDEKLFF.

The gene calls are TRBV19 and TRBJ1-4; tentatively, D is TRBD1 (5 bases). Germline-derived CDR1 and CDR2 are LNHDA and SQIVND (reference sequence). V was clipped by 6 bases and J by 7 bases, with 15 bases between them. CDR3 length: 14 residues. DNA for the CDR3: TGTGCCAGTAGGGAAATAAGGGGATCTGAAAAACTGTTTTTT. Protein product: CASREIRGSEKLFF.

This clone came up a few times. Written as DNA, the CDR3 is TGTGCCAGCAGCCTAAGGCCAGGGGTCCTGAGCACAGATACGCAGTATTTT. Protein product: CASSLRPGVLSTDTQYF. The chain employs TRBV9 and TRBJ2-3; possibly TRBD1 for D (6 bases). Trimming took off 4 bases at V and 0 bases at J, with 18 bases between the two ends. There are 17 residues in the CDR3. From germline, CDR1 is SGDLS and CDR2 YYNGEE.

The chain combines TRBV7-6 with TRBJ1-1; 9 bases align to TRBD1. V shed 2 bases, J shed 11 bases, and the junction held 12 bases outside the gene matches. Germline lookup yields CDR1 SGHVS and CDR2 FNYEAQ. The CDR3 has 15 residues. CDR3 DNA: TGTGCCAGCAGCTTATCACAGGGGGCCACCGGCGGGGCTTTCTTT. This encodes CASSLSQGATGGAFF.

V is TRBV4-3 and J is TRBJ1-1, with 7 bases matching TRBD1. Germline loops: CDR1 LGHNA, CDR2 YSLEER. There are 15 residues in the CDR3. The V and J ends lost 3 bases and 3 bases, in that order; junction bases with no gene match: 7. CDR3 sequence: CASSHSTGPDTEAFF. The CDR3 DNA reads TGCGCCAGCAGCCATTCGACAGGGCCGGACACTGAAGCTTTCTTT.